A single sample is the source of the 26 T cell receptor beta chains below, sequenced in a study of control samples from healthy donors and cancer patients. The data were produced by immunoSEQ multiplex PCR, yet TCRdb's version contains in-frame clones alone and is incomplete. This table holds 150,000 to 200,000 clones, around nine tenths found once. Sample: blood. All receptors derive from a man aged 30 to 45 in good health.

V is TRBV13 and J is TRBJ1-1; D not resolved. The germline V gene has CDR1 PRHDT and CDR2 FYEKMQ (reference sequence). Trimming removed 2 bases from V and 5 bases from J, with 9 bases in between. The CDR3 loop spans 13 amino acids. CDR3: CASSLRGGTEAFF. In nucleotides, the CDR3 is TGTGCCAGCAGCTTACGGGGAGGAACTGAAGCTTTCTTT. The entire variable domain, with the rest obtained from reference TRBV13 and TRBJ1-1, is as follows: AAGVIQSPRHLIKEKRETATLKCYPIPRHDTVYWYQQGPGQDPQFLISFYEKMQSDKGSIPDRFSAQQFSDYHSELNMSSLELGDSALYFCASSLRGGTEAFFGQGTRLTVV.

CDR3 DNA sequence: TGTGCCAGCAGTCAGGGACAGGGAGTGGGAAACACCATATATTTT. It specifies CASSQGQGVGNTIYF. This sequence joins TRBV6-6 and TRBJ1-3, with 9 bases that match TRBD1. The V and J ends lost 5 bases and 4 bases, in that order; junction bases with no gene match: 6. The CDR3 sequence is 15 residues long. Germline values: CDR1 MNHNY, CDR2 SVGAGI (reference sequence).

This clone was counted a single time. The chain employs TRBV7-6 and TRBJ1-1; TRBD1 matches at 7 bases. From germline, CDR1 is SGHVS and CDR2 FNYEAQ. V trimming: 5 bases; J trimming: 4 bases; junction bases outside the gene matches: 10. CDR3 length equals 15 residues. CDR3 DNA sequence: TGTGCCAGCAGCCTAGGGGGCGCGAGATCCACTGAAGCTTTCTTT. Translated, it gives CASSLGGARSTEAFF.

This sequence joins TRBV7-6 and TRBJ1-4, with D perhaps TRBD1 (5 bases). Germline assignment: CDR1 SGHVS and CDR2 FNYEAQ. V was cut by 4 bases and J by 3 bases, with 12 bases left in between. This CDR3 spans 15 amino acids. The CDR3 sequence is CASSSDRRANEKLFF. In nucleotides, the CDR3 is TGTGCCAGCAGCTCCGACAGACGCGCTAATGAAAAACTGTTTTTT.

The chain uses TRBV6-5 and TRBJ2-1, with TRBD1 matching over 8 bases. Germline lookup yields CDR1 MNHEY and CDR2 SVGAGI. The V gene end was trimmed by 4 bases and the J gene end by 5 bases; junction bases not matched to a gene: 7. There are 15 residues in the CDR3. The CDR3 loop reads CASSSRGQGNNEQFF. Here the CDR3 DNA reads TGTGCCAGCAGTTCCCGCGGACAGGGAAACAATGAGCAGTTCTTC.

CDR3 nucleotides: TGTGCCAGCAAACCCCTGGCGGGGGCTTACAATGAGCAGTTCTTC. This codes for CASKPLAGAYNEQFF. This chain connects TRBV6-5 to TRBJ2-1; D might be TRBD2 (7 bases). CDR1 and CDR2 (germline): MNHEY, SVGAGI. V was shortened by 7 bases and J by 4 bases, with 17 bases between the two germline ends. The CDR3 sequence is 15 residues long.

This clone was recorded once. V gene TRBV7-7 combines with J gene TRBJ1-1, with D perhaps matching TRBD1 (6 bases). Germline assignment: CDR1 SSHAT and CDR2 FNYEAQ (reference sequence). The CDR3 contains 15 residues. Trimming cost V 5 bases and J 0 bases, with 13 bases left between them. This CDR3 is CASSPPGTLNTEAFF. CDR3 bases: TGTGCCAGCAGCCCGCCCGGGACATTGAACACTGAAGCTTTCTTT.

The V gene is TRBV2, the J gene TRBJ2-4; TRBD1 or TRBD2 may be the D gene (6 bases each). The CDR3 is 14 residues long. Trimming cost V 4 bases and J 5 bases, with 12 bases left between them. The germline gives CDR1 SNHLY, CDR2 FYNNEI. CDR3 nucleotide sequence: TGTGCCAGCAGTGTAGGGGGGATTCAAAACATTCAGTACTTC. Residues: CASSVGGIQNIQYF.

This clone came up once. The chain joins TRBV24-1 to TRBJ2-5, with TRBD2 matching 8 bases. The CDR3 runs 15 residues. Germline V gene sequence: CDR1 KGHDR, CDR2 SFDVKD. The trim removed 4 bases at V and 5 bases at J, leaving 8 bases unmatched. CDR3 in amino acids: CATSEGRGAPETQYF. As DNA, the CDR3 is TGTGCCACCAGTGAGGGGCGGGGGGCCCCGGAGACCCAGTACTTC.

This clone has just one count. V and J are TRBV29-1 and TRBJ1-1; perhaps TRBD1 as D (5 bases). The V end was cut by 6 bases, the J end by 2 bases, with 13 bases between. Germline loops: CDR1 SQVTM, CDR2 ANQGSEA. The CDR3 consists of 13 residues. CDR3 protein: CSVAPRGNTEAFF. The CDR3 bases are TGCAGCGTGGCACCTAGGGGAAACACTGAAGCTTTCTTT.

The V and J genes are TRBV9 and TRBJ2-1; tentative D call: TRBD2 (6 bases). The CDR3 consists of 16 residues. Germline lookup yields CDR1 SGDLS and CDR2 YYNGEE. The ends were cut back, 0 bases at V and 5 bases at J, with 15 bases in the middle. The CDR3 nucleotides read TGTGCCAGCAGCGTAGATTTTCGGAGGGGTAACAATGAGCAGTTCTTC. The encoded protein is CASSVDFRRGNNEQFF.

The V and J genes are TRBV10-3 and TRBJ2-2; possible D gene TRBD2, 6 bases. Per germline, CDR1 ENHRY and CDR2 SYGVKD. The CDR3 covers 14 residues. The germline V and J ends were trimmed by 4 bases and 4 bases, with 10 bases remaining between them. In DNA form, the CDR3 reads TGTGCCATCAGTGGGGCCGGGAGCACCGGGGAGCTGTTTTTT. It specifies CAISGAGSTGELFF.

The CDR3 DNA sequence: TGTGCCAGCTCACCGGGACGGATCAATCAGCCCCAGCATTTT. This encodes CASSPGRINQPQHF. The chain joins TRBV18 to TRBJ1-5; tentatively, D is TRBD1 (5 bases). This CDR3 is 14 amino acids long. The V and J ends lost 3 bases and 3 bases respectively, with 9 bases between them. The germline CDR1 and CDR2 sequences are KGHSH and LQKENI.

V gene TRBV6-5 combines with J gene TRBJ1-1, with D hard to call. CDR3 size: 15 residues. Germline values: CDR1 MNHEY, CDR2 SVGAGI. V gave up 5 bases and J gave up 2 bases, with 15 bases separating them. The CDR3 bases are TGTGCCAGCAGTACCGCTATACAGCAAAACACTGAAGCTTTCTTT. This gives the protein CASSTAIQQNTEAFF.

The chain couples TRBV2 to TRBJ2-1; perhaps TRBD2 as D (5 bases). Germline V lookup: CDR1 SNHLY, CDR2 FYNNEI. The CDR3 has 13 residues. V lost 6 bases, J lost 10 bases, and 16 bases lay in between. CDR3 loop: CASRRGYEGEQFF. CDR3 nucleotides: TGTGCCAGCAGGAGAGGCTACGAGGGAGAGCAGTTCTTC.

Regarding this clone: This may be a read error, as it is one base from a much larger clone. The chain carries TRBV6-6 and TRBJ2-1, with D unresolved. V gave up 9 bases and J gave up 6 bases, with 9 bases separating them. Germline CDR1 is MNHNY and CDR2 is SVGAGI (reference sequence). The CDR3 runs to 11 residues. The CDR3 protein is CASRASNEQFF. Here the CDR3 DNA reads TGTGCCAGTAGGGCTAGCAATGAGCAGTTCTTC.

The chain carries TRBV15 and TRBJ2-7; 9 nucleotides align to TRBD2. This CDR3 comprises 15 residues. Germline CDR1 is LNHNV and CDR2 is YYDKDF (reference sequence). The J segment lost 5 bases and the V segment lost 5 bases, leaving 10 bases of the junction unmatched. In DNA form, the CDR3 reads TGTGCCACCAGCCGCGGGTCTAGCGGGATTAACGAGCAGTACTTC. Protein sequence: CATSRGSSGINEQYF.

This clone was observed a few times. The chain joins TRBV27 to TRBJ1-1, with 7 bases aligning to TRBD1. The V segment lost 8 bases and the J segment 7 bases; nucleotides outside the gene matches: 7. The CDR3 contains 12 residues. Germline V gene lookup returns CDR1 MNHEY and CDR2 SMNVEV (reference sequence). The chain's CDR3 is CASQLGTDEAFF. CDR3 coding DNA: TGTGCCAGCCAATTGGGGACAGATGAAGCTTTCTTT.

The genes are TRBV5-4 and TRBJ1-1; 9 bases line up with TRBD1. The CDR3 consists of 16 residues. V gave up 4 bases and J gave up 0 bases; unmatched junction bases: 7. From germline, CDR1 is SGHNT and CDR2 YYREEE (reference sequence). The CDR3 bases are TGTGCCAGCAGCCCAGACAGGGGGAACATGAACACTGAAGCTTTCTTT. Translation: CASSPDRGNMNTEAFF.

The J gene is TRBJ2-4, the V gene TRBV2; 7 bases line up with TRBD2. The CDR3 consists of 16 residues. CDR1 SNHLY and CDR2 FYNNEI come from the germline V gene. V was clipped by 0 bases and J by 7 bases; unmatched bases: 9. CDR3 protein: CASSEAGGLPMNIQYF. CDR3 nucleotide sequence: TGTGCCAGCAGTGAAGCGGGAGGGCTACCCATGAACATTCAGTACTTC.

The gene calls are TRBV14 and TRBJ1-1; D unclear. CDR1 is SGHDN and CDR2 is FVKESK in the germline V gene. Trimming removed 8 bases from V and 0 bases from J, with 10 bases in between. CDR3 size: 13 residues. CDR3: CASGSGLNTEAFF. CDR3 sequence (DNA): TGTGCCAGCGGCTCGGGGTTGAACACTGAAGCTTTCTTT.

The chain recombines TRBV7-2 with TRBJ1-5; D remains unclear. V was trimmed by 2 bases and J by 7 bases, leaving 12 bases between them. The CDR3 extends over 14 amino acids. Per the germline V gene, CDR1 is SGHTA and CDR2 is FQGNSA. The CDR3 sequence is CASSLQDQIQPQHF. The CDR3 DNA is TGTGCCAGCAGCTTACAGGATCAGATACAGCCCCAGCATTTT.

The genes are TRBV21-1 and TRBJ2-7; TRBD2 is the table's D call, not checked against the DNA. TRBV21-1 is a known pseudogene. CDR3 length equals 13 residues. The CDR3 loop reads CASTRSFPYEQYF. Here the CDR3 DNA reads TGTGCCAGCACCCGGTCCTTTCCTTACGAGCAGTACTTC.

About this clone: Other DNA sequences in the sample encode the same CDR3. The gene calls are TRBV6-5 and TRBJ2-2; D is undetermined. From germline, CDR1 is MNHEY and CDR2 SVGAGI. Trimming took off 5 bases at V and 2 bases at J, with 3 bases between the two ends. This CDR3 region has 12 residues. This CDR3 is CASSLNTGELFF. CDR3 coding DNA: TGTGCCAGCAGTCTTAACACCGGGGAGCTGTTTTTT.

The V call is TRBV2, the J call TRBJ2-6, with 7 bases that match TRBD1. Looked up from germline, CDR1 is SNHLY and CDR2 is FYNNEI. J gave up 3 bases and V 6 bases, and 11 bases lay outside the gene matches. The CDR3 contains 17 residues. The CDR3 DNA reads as TGTGCCAGCAGAGACAAAGGGGGCGTGGATGGGGCCAACGTCCTGACTTTC. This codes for CASRDKGGVDGANVLTF.

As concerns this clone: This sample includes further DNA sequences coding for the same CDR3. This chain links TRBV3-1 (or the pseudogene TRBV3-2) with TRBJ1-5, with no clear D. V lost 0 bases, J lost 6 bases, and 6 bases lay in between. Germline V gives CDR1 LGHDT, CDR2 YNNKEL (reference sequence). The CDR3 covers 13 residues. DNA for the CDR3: TGTGCCAGCAGCCAAGAGGGAAGTCAGCCCCAGCATTTT. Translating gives CASSQEGSQPQHF.